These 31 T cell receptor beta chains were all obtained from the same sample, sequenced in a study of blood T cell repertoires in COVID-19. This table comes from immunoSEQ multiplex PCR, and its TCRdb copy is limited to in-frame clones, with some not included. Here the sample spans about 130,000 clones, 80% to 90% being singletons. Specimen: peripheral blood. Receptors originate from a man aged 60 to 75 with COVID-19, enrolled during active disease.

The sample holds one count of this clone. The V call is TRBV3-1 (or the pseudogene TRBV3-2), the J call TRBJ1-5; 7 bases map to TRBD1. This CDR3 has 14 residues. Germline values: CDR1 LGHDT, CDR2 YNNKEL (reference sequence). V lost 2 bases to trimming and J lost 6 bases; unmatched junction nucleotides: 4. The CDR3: CASSQRQGSQPQHF. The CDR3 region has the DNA TGTGCCAGCAGCCAACGACAGGGCTCTCAGCCCCAGCATTTT.

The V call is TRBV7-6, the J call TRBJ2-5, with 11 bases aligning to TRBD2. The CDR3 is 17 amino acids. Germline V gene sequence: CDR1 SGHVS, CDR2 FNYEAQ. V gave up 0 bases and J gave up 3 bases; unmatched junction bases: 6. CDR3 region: CASSLAILAGGKETQYF. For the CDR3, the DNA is TGTGCCAGCAGCTTAGCGATCCTAGCGGGGGGCAAAGAGACCCAGTACTTC.

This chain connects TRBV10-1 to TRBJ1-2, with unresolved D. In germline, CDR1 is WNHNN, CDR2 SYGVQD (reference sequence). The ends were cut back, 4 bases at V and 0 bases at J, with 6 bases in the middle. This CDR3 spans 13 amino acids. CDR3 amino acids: CASSATANYGYTF. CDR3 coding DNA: TGCGCCAGCAGTGCCACAGCTAACTATGGCTACACCTTC.

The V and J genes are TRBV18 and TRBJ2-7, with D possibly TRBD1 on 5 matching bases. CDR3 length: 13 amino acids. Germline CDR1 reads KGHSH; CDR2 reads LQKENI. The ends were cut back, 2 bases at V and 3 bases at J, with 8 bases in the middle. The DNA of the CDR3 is TGTGCCAGCTCACCAAGCCAGGGCTACGAGCAGTACTTC. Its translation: CASSPSQGYEQYF.

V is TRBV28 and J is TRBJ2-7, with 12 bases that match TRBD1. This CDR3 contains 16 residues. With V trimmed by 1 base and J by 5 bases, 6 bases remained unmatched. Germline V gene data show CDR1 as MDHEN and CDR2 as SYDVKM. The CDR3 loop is CASSLLEGTGGHEQYF. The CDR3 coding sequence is TGTGCCAGCAGTTTATTAGAGGGGACAGGGGGCCACGAGCAGTACTTC.

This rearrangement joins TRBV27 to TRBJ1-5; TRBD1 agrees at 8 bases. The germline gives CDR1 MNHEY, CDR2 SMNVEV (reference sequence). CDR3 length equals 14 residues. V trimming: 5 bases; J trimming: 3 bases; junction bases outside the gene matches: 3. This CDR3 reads CASSLGQVNQPQHF. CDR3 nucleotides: TGTGCCAGCAGTCTGGGACAGGTCAATCAGCCCCAGCATTTT.

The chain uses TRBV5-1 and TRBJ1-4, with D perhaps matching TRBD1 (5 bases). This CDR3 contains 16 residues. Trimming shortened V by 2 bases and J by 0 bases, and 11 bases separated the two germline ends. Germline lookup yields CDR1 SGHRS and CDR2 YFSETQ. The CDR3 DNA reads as TGCGCCAGCAGCTTTTCGTCAGGGACAACTAATGAAAAACTGTTTTTT. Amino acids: CASSFSSGTTNEKLFF.

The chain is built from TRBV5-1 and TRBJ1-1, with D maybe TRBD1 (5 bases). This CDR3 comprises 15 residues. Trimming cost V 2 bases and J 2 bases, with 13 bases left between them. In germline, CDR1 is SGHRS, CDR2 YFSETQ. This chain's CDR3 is CASSFLLGDNTEAFF. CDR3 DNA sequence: TGCGCCAGCAGCTTTTTATTAGGGGATAACACTGAAGCTTTCTTT.

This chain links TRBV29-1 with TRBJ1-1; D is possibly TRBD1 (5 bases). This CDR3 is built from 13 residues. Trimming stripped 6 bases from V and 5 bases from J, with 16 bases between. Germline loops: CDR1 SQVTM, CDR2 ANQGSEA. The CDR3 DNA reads TGCAGCGTAACCAGGGTGGTGGAAACTGAAGCTTTCTTT. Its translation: CSVTRVVETEAFF.

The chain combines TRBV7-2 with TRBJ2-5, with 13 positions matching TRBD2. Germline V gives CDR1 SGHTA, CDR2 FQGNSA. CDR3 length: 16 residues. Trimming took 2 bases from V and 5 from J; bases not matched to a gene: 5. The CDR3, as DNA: TGTGCCAGCAGCTTAACTAGCGGGGGGGGAGCGGAGACCCAGTACTTC. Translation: CASSLTSGGGAETQYF.

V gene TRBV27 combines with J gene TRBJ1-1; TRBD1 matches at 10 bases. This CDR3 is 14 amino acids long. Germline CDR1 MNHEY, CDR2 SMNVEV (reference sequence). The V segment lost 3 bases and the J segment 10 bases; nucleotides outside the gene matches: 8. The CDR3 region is CASSLTGGGLRAFF. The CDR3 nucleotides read TGTGCCAGCAGTTTGACAGGGGGCGGATTGAGAGCTTTCTTT.

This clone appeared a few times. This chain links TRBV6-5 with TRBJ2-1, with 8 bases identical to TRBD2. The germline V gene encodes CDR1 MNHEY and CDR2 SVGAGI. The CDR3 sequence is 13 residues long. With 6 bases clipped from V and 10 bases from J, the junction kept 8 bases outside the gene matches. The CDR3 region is CASRTGGGREQFF. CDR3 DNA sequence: TGTGCCAGCAGAACCGGGGGGGGACGCGAGCAGTTCTTC.

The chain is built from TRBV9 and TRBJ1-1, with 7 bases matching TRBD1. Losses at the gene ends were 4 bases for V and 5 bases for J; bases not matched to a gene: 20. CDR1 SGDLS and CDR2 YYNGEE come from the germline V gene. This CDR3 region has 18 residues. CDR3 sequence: CASSPTLTGPLLNTEAFF. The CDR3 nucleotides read TGTGCCAGCAGCCCAACCTTGACAGGGCCGCTGCTTAATACTGAAGCTTTCTTT.

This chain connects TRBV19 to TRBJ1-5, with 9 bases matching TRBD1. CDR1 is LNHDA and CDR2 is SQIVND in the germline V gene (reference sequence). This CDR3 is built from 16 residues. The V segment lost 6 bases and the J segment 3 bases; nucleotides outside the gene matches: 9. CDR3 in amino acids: CASRVQGTGTNQPQHF. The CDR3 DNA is TGTGCCAGTAGGGTTCAGGGGACAGGGACCAATCAGCCCCAGCATTTT. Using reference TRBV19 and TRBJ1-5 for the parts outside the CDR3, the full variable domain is DGGITQSPKYLFRKEGQNVTLSCEQNLNHDAMYWYRQDPGQGLRLIYYSQIVNDFQKGDIAEGYSVSREKKESFPLTVTSAQKNPTAFYLCASRVQGTGTNQPQHFGDGTRLSIL.

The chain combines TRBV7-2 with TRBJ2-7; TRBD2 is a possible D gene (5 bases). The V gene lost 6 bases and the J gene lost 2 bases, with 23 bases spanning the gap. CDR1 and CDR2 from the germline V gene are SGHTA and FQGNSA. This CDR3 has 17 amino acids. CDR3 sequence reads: CASSRKPATGFPYEQYF. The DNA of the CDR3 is TGTGCCAGCAGTCGTAAACCCGCAACGGGGTTCCCCTACGAGCAGTACTTC.

CDR3 coding DNA: TGTGCCAGCAGTCAAGGGGGCGCGAACTATGGCTACACCTTC. This translates into CASSQGGANYGYTF. J is TRBJ1-2 and V is TRBV28; 7 nucleotides agree with TRBD1. The CDR3 totals 14 residues. CDR1 MDHEN and CDR2 SYDVKM come from the germline V gene. V dropped 5 bases and J dropped 2; count of bases not matched to a gene: 5.

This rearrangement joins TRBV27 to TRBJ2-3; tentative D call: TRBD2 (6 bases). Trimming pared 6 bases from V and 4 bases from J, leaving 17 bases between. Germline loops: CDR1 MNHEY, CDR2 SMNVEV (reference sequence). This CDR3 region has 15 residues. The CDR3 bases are TGTGCCAGCAGATATCGGGGGTTTAGCGCAGATACGCAGTATTTT. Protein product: CASRYRGFSADTQYF.

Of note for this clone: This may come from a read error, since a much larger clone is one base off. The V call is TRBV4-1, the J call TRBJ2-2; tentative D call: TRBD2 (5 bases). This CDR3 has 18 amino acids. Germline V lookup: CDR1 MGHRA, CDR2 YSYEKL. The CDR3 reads CAGSQGRATGSNTGELFF. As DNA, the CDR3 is TGCGCCGGCAGCCAAGGCCGGGCAACGGGGTCGAACACCGGGGAGCTGTTTTTT.

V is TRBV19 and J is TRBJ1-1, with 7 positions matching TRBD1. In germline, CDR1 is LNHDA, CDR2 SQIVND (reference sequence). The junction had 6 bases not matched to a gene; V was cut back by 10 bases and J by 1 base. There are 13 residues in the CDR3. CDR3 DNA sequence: TGTGCCACCACGACAGGGAGGAACACTGAAGCTTTCTTT. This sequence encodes CATTTGRNTEAFF.

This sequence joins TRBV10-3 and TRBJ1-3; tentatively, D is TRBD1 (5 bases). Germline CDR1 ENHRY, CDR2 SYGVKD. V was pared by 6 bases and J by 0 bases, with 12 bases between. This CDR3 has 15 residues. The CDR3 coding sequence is TGTGCCATCAGGAAGGGACTGATCTCTGGAAACACCATATATTTT. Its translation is CAIRKGLISGNTIYF.

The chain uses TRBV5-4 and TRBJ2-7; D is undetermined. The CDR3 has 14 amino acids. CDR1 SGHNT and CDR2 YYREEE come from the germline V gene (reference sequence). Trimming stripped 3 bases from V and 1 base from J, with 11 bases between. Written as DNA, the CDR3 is TGTGCCAGCAGCTCATCGGGTTCATCCTACGAGCAGTACTTC. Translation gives CASSSSGSSYEQYF.

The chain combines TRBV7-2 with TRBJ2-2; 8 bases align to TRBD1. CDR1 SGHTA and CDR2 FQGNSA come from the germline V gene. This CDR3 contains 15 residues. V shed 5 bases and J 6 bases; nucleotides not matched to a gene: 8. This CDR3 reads CASSRDRSKAGELFF. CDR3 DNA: TGTGCCAGCAGCCGGGACAGGTCAAAGGCCGGGGAGCTGTTTTTT.

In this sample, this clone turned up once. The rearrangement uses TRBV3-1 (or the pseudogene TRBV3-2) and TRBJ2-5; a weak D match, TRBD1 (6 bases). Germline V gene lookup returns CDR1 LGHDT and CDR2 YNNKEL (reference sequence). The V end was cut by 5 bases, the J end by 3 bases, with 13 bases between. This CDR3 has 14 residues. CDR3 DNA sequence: TGTGCCAGCAGCGCCACGGACAGAGAAGAGACCCAGTACTTC. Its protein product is CASSATDREETQYF.

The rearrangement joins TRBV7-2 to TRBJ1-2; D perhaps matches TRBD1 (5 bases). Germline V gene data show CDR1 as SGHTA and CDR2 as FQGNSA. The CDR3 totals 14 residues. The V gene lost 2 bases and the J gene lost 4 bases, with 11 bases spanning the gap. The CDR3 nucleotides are TGTGCCAGCAGCTTAAGCCAGGGAGGCTATGGCTACACCTTC. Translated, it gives CASSLSQGGYGYTF.

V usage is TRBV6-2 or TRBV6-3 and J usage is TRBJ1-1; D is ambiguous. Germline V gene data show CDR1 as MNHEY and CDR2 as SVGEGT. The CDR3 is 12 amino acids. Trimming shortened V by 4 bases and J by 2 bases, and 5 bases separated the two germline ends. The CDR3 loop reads CASSFRNTEAFF. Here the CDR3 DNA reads TGTGCCAGCAGTTTCAGAAACACTGAAGCTTTCTTT.

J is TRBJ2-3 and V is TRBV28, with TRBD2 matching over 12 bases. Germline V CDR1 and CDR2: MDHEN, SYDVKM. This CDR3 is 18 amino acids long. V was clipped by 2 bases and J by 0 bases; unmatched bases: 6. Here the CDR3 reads CASSLSLAGGRSTDTQYF. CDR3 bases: TGTGCCAGCAGTTTAAGTCTAGCGGGGGGGCGGAGCACAGATACGCAGTATTTT.

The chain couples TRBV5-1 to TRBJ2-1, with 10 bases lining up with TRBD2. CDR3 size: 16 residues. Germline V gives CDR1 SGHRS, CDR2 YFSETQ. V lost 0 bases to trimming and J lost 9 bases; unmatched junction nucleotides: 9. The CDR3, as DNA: TGCGCCAGCAGCTTGGGCCCGAGCGGGGGGGCCGGTGAGCAGTTCTTC. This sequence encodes CASSLGPSGGAGEQFF.

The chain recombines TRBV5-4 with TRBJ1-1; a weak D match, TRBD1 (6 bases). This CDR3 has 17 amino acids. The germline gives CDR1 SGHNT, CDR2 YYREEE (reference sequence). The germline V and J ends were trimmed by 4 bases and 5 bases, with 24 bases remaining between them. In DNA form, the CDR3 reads TGTGCCAGCAGCCCCCCTCCGGGACACATGGGGGAAACTGAAGCTTTCTTT. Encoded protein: CASSPPPGHMGETEAFF.

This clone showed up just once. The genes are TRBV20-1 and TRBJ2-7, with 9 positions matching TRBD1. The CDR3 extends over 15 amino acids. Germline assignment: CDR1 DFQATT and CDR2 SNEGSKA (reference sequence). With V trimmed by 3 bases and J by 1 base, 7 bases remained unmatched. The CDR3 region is CSASPTDRGSYEQYF. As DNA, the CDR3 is TGCAGTGCTAGTCCTACTGACAGGGGGTCCTACGAGCAGTACTTC.

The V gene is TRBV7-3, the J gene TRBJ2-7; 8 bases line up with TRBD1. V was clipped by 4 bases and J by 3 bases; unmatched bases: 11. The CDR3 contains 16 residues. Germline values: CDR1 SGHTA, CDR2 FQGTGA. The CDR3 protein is CASSSAGRTGIYEQYF. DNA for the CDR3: TGTGCCAGCAGCTCGGCCGGAAGGACAGGGATCTACGAGCAGTACTTC.

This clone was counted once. Here the CDR3 reads CASSPLAGPLNTEAFF. CDR3 DNA: TGTGCCAGCTCACCATTGGCAGGGCCCCTTAACACTGAAGCTTTCTTT. The rearrangement joins TRBV18 to TRBJ1-1, with a tentative D call TRBD1 (5 bases). The CDR3 is 16 residues long. Per the germline V gene, CDR1 is KGHSH and CDR2 is LQKENI. V lost 2 bases and J 2 bases, leaving 15 bases between the germline ends.